This T cell receptor (beta chain) stems from a study of T cells in localized non-small cell lung cancer. Method: immunoSEQ multiplex PCR; TCRdb's copy keeps in-frame clones and lacks some. The sample contains tens of thousands of clones, 70% to 90% of which appear only once. The CDR3 is 17 residues long. CDR1 and CDR2 from the germline V gene are KGHSH and LQKENI. The V gene end was trimmed by 5 bases and the J gene end by 4 bases; junction bases not matched to a gene: 14. The TCR comes from a woman aged 35-75 years with stage I lung adenocarcinoma. The rearrangement joins TRBV18 to TRBJ2-1; 7 nucleotides match TRBD2. The input for sequencing was peripheral blood, taken before any cancer treatment. The CDR3, as DNA: TGTGCCAGCTCATCAACTGTCCCGGGGGGACTTTACAATGAGCAGTTCTTC. It encodes CASSSTVPGGLYNEQFF. Complete variable domain (other parts from reference TRBV18 and TRBJ2-1): NAGVMQNPRHLVRRRGQEARLRCSPMKGHSHVYWYRQLPEEGLKFMVYLQKENIIDESGMPKERFSAEFPKEGPSILRIQQVVRGDSAAYFCASSSTVPGGLYNEQFFGPGTRLTVL.